These T cell receptor beta chains were read from a single sample in a study of Tregs in tolerant kidney transplant recipients. Only in-frame clones appear in the TCRdb table, and some are missing; sequencing was by immunoSEQ multiplex PCR. This sample yields around 75,000 clones, of which around 90% are seen a single time; approximately 0.36% belongs to the top ten. The sample here was CD4+ T cells from blood, taken before the transplant. The origin of the receptors is a human donor who received a combined kidney and bone marrow transplant. The CDR3 runs from the conserved cysteine through the conserved F or W. The D gene is left open where the match is weak. Only some rows state a clone size, as once, few, many or a class for expanded clones.

>-|-|TRBV25-1|TRBJ1-1
CASSEPGGSITEAFF
TGTGCCAGCAGTGAGCCCGGGGGGTCCATCACTGAAGCTTTCTTT
>TRBD2|-|TRBV2|TRBJ2-1
CASGPGGGFGLAGGLNNEQFF
TGTGCCAGCGGCCCTGGCGGGGGCTTCGGACTAGCGGGAGGGCTCAACAATGAGCAGTTCTTC
>TRBD2|-|TRBV9|TRBJ2-3
CASSVAGDPVGEGTQYF
TGTGCCAGCAGCGTAGCTGGTGATCCGGTAGGGGAGGGAACGCAGTATTTT
>-|few|TRBV6-6|TRBJ2-3
CASSYPLAGETTQYF
TGTGCCAGCAGTTACCCGTTGGCCGGAGAAACCACGCAGTATTTT
>TRBD2|-|TRBV28|TRBJ2-2
CASTRLAGGLLAGELFF
TGTGCCAGCACCAGATTAGCGGGAGGATTGTTGGCCGGGGAGCTGTTTTTT
>TRBD1|-|TRBV16|TRBJ1-2
CASSQDRAYGYTF
TGTGCCAGCAGCCAGGACAGGGCCTATGGCTACACCTTC
>TRBD2|few|TRBV18|TRBJ2-2
CASSPLAGRNTGELFF
TGTGCCAGCTCACCACTAGCGGGCAGGAACACCGGGGAGCTGTTTTTT
>-|-|TRBV30|TRBJ1-1
CAWSLNTEAFF
TGTGCCTGGAGCTTAAACACTGAAGCTTTCTTT
>-|-|TRBV7-2|TRBJ2-7
CASTVERGIGYEQYF
TGTGCCAGCACCGTAGAACGGGGGATAGGCTACGAGCAGTACTTC
>-|-|TRBV2|TRBJ2-3
CASSGQTYYPSTDTQYF
TGTGCCAGCAGTGGACAGACCTACTACCCTAGCACAGATACGCAGTATTTT